The T cell receptor beta chain described here comes from a study of T cell responses to AZD1222 COVID-19 vaccine. Study observations and caveats: A reported finding is that nearly half of spike-specific TCRs target unmutated variant regions. Sampled repertoires all dated from after the peak T cell response.

TCRdb's table, derived via immunoSEQ multiplex PCR, lists solely in-frame clones and lacks some. Of 75,000 to 100,000 clones listed, over 75% were seen once; the top ten hold 2.5% to 3.5%. V dropped 3 bases and J dropped 3 bases, with 15 bases sitting between them. The CDR3 covers 16 residues. The V gene's germline CDR1 is LNHDA and CDR2 SQIVND (reference sequence). Concerning this clone itself: Its specificity is unknown.

This receptor was obtained from an adult in good health. V is TRBV19 and J is TRBJ1-5; maybe TRBD1 (5 bases). The source was peripheral blood, collected on day 0 of AZD1222 vaccination. CDR3 amino acids: CASSIGGRQFNQPQHF. Written as DNA, the CDR3 is TGTGCCAGTAGTATCGGTGGGAGACAGTTCAATCAGCCCCAGCATTTT.